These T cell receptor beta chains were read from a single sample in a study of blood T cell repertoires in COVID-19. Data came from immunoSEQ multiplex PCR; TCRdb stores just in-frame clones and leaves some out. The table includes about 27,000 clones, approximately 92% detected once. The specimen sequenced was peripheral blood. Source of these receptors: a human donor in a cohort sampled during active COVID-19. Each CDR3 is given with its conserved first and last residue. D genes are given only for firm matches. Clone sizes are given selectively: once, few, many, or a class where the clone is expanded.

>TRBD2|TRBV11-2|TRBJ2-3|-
TGTGCCAGCAGCTTAGAGTTTAGCGGGGCCATCATGGATACGCAGTATTTT
CASSLEFSGAIMDTQYF
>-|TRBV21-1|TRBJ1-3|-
TGTGCCAGCATACCCCCCGGACAGGGGTTAAGCACCATATATTTT
CASIPPGQGLSTIYF
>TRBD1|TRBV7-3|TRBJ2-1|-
TGTGCCAGCAGCAACACCGGACAGGGCGGGCTCTACAATGAGCAGTTCTTC
CASSNTGQGGLYNEQFF
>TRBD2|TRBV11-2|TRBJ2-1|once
TGTGCCAGCAGCTTGCCTAGCGGGGGGGCTGTCTATGAGCAGTTCTTC
CASSLPSGGAVYEQFF
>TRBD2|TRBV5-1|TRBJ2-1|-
TGCGCCAGCAGCTTGGCCGGGACTAGCGGGGGGAATGAGCAGTTCTTC
CASSLAGTSGGNEQFF
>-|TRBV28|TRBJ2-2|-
TGTGCCACCTCTTGGGCGGGGGAGCTGTTTTTT
CATSWAGELFF
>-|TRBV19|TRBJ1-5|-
TGTGCCAGTAGTGAGAATAGCAATCAGCCCCAGCATTTT
CASSENSNQPQHF
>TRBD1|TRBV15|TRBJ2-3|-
TGTGCCACCGGGCGGGACAGGGGTTATCCAGATACGCAGTATTTT
CATGRDRGYPDTQYF
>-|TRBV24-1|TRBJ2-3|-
TGTGCCACCAGTGGTGTGGAGGGCCCAGATACGCAGTATTTT
CATSGVEGPDTQYF
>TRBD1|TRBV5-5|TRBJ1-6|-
TGTGCCAGCAGCTTGGGACAGGGGACGACCTATAATTCACCCCTCCACTTT
CASSLGQGTTYNSPLHF
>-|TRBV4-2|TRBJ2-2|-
TGTGCCAGCAGTCTCCGACTGGTCGCCGGGGAGCTGTTTTTT
CASSLRLVAGELFF
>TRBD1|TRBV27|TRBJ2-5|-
TGTGCCAGCAGTTTAGACAGGGGAGAGACCCAGTACTTC
CASSLDRGETQYF
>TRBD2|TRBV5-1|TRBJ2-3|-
TGCGCCAGCAGCTTGATCCGGCGGGGGGCTGATACGCAGTATTTT
CASSLIRRGADTQYF
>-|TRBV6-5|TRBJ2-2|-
TGTGCCAGCAGAGGGCAGGGTAACACCGGGGAGCTGTTTTTT
CASRGQGNTGELFF
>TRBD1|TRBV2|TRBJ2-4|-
TGTGCCAGCAGGCCGGGACAGGGGACGGACATTCAGTACTTC
CASRPGQGTDIQYF
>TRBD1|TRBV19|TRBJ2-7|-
TGTGCCAGTAAAGAGACAGGGGAAACCTACGAGCAGTACTTC
CASKETGETYEQYF